The rows below give T cell receptor beta chains drawn from one sample of a study of shared clonotypes between healthy human individuals. Generated by immunoSEQ multiplex PCR, the TCRdb table keeps only in-frame clones and is missing some. The sample comprises about 2.1 million clones, 93% of which are singletons, and roughly 1.7% rests with the top ten. Sequenced: naive CD8+ T cells from PBMCs. These receptor sequences come from a man younger than 30 in good health. Some clones in this sample may be carry-over from other donors' samples. The conserved cysteine and the conserved F or W are not part of the CDR3 here. The order of the fields is V gene, J gene, CDR3 protein.

v_gene: TRBV30; j_gene: TRBJ2-7; CDR3aa: AWSIPVQALSYEQY
v_gene: TRBV10-3; j_gene: TRBJ2-7; CDR3aa: AISESGGLATEQY
v_gene: TRBV9; j_gene: TRBJ1-1; CDR3aa: ASSVVGTGGPNTEAF
v_gene: TRBV27; j_gene: TRBJ2-7; CDR3aa: ASSPSGPGYEQY
v_gene: TRBV2; j_gene: TRBJ1-1; CDR3aa: ASSDEVVAEAF
v_gene: TRBV4-1; j_gene: TRBJ1-1; CDR3aa: ASSLLRGQGYAEAF
v_gene: TRBV27; j_gene: TRBJ2-3; CDR3aa: ASSSRVYDTQY
v_gene: TRBV5-6; j_gene: TRBJ2-7; CDR3aa: ASSLGTSGSSRRRY
v_gene: TRBV2; j_gene: TRBJ1-1; CDR3aa: ASSERSGNTEAF
v_gene: TRBV2; j_gene: TRBJ2-1; CDR3aa: ASRYLADHNEQF
v_gene: TRBV19; j_gene: TRBJ1-2; CDR3aa: ATRGTAANYGYT
v_gene: TRBV9; j_gene: TRBJ1-1; CDR3aa: ASSLQGSGTEAF
v_gene: TRBV14; j_gene: TRBJ1-4; CDR3aa: ASSHPGWSEKLF
v_gene: TRBV6-5; j_gene: TRBJ2-1; CDR3aa: ASSSAGGRVGEQF
v_gene: TRBV5-8; j_gene: TRBJ2-7; CDR3aa: ASTSLAEAPYEQY
v_gene: TRBV7-9; j_gene: TRBJ1-2; CDR3aa: ASSLFQGWKNYGYT
v_gene: TRBV7-2; j_gene: TRBJ1-3; CDR3aa: AGSTGGSGNTIY
v_gene: TRBV29-1; j_gene: TRBJ2-5; CDR3aa: SVEDGFQETQY
v_gene: TRBV14; j_gene: TRBJ2-5; CDR3aa: ASSQGAGRQETQY
v_gene: TRBV5-4; j_gene: TRBJ1-1; CDR3aa: ACSHFRTVGAEAF
v_gene: TRBV14; j_gene: TRBJ1-2; CDR3aa: ASSQGQGWIYGYT
v_gene: TRBV7-9; j_gene: TRBJ1-1; CDR3aa: ASSPRDRGNTEAF
v_gene: TRBV6-1; j_gene: TRBJ2-7; CDR3aa: ASRLGTGAGYEQY
v_gene: TRBV7-8; j_gene: TRBJ2-7; CDR3aa: ASSLVGTSNAYEQY
v_gene: TRBV9; j_gene: TRBJ2-3; CDR3aa: ASSVAGTGASTDTQY
v_gene: TRBV19; j_gene: TRBJ2-1; CDR3aa: ASSIGTSFAKF
v_gene: TRBV27; j_gene: TRBJ1-3; CDR3aa: ASSLRTGAGNTIY
v_gene: TRBV6-5; j_gene: TRBJ1-5; CDR3aa: ASSPLAGGNQPQH
v_gene: TRBV14; j_gene: TRBJ2-1; CDR3aa: ASSQAAGYNEQF
v_gene: TRBV6-1; j_gene: TRBJ2-1; CDR3aa: ATPSGELGYNEQF
v_gene: TRBV23-1; j_gene: TRBJ2-7; CDR3aa: ASSQWNRGLYEQY
v_gene: TRBV6-1; j_gene: TRBJ2-7; CDR3aa: ASRATASYEQY
v_gene: TRBV6-6; j_gene: TRBJ1-1; CDR3aa: ASSYSIQGLSEAF
v_gene: TRBV6-6; j_gene: TRBJ2-7; CDR3aa: ASGSGDPSYEQY
v_gene: TRBV9; j_gene: TRBJ2-5; CDR3aa: ASSVGQGQETQY
v_gene: TRBV11-2; j_gene: TRBJ1-6; CDR3aa: ASSLYNSPLH
v_gene: TRBV6-5; j_gene: TRBJ2-7; CDR3aa: ASSHFSGTAYEQY
v_gene: TRBV7-6; j_gene: TRBJ1-4; CDR3aa: ASRKRGEKLF
v_gene: TRBV30; j_gene: TRBJ2-7; CDR3aa: AWRPYGQGAAYEQY
v_gene: TRBV19; j_gene: TRBJ1-1; CDR3aa: ASSRPTRQGLNTEAF
v_gene: TRBV27; j_gene: TRBJ2-7; CDR3aa: ASKLAGSDPEQY
v_gene: TRBV13; j_gene: TRBJ1-1; CDR3aa: ASSEGPMTEAF
v_gene: TRBV7-8; j_gene: TRBJ2-3; CDR3aa: ASTLSGRGADTQY
v_gene: TRBV5-4; j_gene: TRBJ1-1; CDR3aa: ASSLMEGITEAF
v_gene: TRBV5-6; j_gene: TRBJ1-1; CDR3aa: ASSYETANTEAF
v_gene: TRBV7-9; j_gene: TRBJ2-7; CDR3aa: ASRPGRSYEQY
v_gene: TRBV20-1; j_gene: TRBJ2-7; CDR3aa: SAIRYEQY
v_gene: TRBV27; j_gene: TRBJ2-4; CDR3aa: ASSQRTGQLAKNIQY
v_gene: TRBV6-5; j_gene: TRBJ1-2; CDR3aa: ASRSLPARNYGYT